This T cell receptor (beta chain) was captured by sequencing in a study of technical replicates of blood from a few donors (dated by TCRdb to about 2017). The germline V gene yields KGHSH for CDR1 and LQKENI for CDR2. The CDR3 starts with the cysteine, ends with the phenylalanine, and has 12 residues. The kept DNA is CDR3 alone, 36 bases in frame from the first base. The V and J ends are trimmed by 3 bases and 5 bases, leaving 7 bases between them. About this clone: Its antigen is still unknown. No quality values exist for individual bases; no much larger clone is one base distant.

The library was produced with the immunoSEQ multiplex PCR assay. TCRdb provides this immuneACCESS table in a form limited to in-frame rearrangements. Some clones are lacking; in checked studies, under half of them reflect an unresolved V gene, and why the rest are absent is not known. Here the sample has approximately 65,000 clones; around 86% occur a single time. The top ten clones comprise less than 6.5% of the sample. Recombination linked TRBV18 to TRBJ1-1, with no confidently assigned D gene. This sequence was found in a human donor in good health. Some clones in this sample may be carry-over from other donors' samples. The sample comprised PBMCs. The sequence in DNA is TGTGCCAGCTCACCCCTCGGGACTGAAGCTTTCTTT. Its translation is CASSPLGTEAFF.